This TCR beta chain emerged from a study of T cells in narcolepsy. General study results and limits: Autoreactive HCRT-specific and TRIB2-specific clonotypes were marked in same-patient CSF-versus-blood CD4+ comparisons.

Comments on this clone: Its antigen is still unknown. Distinct nucleotide sequences in the sample also encode this CDR3.

V lost 3 bases and J lost 1; bases outside the gene matches: 4. CDR3 length: 15 residues. Germline V gene lookup returns CDR1 LNHDA and CDR2 SQIVND (reference sequence). Assay: immunoSEQ multiplex PCR; the TCRdb copy retains only in-frame clones and omits some. The repertoire has 25,000 to 35,000 clones, 85% to 90% of them found once; the top ten carry roughly 1.2%. The source of this sequence is a human donor with narcolepsy. Material for sequencing was CD45RA- memory CD4+ T cells from PBMCs. This chain uses TRBV19 with TRBJ2-3, with 7 bases matching TRBD2. The CDR3 nucleotides read TGTGCCAGTAGTATCAGGGCGGGGGGCACAGATACGCAGTATTTT. Its translation is CASSIRAGGTDTQYF.